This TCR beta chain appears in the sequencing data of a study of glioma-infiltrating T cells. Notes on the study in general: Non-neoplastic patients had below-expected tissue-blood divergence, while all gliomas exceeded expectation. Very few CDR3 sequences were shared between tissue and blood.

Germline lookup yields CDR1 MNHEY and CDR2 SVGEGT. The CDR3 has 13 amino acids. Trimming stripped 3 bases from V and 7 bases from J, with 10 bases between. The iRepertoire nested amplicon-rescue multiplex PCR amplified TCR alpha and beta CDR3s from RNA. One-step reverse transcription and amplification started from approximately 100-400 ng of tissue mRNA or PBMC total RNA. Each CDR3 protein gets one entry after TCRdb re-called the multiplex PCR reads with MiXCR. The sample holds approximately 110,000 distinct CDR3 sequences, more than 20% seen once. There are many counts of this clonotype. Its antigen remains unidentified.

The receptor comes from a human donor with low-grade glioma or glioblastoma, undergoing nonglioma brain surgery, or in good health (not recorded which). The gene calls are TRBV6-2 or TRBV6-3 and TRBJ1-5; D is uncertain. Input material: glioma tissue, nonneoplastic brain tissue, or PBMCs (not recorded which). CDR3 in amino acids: CASSYGQRQPQHF. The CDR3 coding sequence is TGTGCCAGCAGTTATGGCCAGAGGCAGCCCCAGCATTTT.